The rows below give T cell receptor beta chains drawn from one sample of a study of blood T cells in healthy people across ages. One entry per CDR3 protein, called by TCRdb with MiXCR from the 5' RACE reads. The data hold 550,000 to 800,000 distinct CDR3 sequences, with about 34% observed a single time. Input material: blood. All receptors come from a woman of 80 years or more in good health. Both conserved end residues are part of each CDR3. A D gene is named only where the DNA matches it firmly. Clone size is not always given. Where it is, it says once, few, many or a class for expanded clones.

j_gene,v_gene,d_gene,len,abundance,CDR3aa,CDR3nt
TRBJ1-5,TRBV7-2,NA,15,NA,CASSLALLGRQPQHF,TGTGCCAGCAGCTTAGCGCTTTTGGGACGTCAGCCCCAGCATTTT
TRBJ2-1,TRBV6-2/TRBV6-3,TRBD2,16,many,CASSYPGGSSYNEQFF,TGTGCCAGCAGTTACCCGGGGGGTAGCTCCTACAATGAGCAGTTCTTC
TRBJ2-4,TRBV6-2/TRBV6-3,NA,13,many,CASRGDNQNIQYF,TGTGCCAGCAGGGGGGACAACCAAAACATTCAGTACTTC
TRBJ1-6,TRBV6-6,NA,14,NA,CASSYSISGSPLHF,TGTGCCAGCAGTTACTCGATCTCAGGGTCACCCCTCCACTTT
TRBJ2-5,TRBV12-3/TRBV12-4,TRBD2,13,NA,CASRLAGAGTQYF,TGTGCCAGCAGGCTAGCGGGGGCGGGGACCCAGTACTTC
TRBJ1-5,TRBV7-9,NA,14,NA,CASSSTGINQPQHF,TGTGCCAGCAGCTCGACAGGTATCAATCAGCCCCAGCATTTT
TRBJ2-1,TRBV5-1,TRBD2,15,once,CASSFRTGGPNEQFF,TGCGCCAGCAGCTTTCGAACGGGAGGGCCCAATGAGCAGTTCTTC
TRBJ2-1,TRBV20-1,TRBD2,18,NA,CSADRVPTSGSFENEQFF,TGCAGTGCCGACAGGGTCCCGACTAGCGGGAGTTTTGAGAATGAGCAGTTCTTC
TRBJ2-2,TRBV6-1,NA,15,few,CASSERVSGTGELFF,TGTGCCAGCAGTGAAAGGGTTTCGGGCACCGGGGAGCTGTTTTTT
TRBJ2-7,TRBV30,NA,11,NA,CAWSGGSEQYF,TGTGCCTGGAGTGGGGGATCCGAGCAGTACTTC
TRBJ2-5,TRBV20-1,NA,12,many,CSAKTGMETQYF,TGCAGTGCTAAAACAGGGATGGAGACCCAGTACTTC
TRBJ1-6,TRBV6-4,NA,12,many,CASSDGRSPLHF,TGTGCCAGCAGTGATGGTCGTTCACCCCTCCACTTT
TRBJ1-2,TRBV6-2/TRBV6-3,NA,13,NA,CASTNGPNCGYTF,TGTGCCAGCACCAACGGGCCTAACTGTGGCTACACCTTC
TRBJ2-1,TRBV5-1,NA,17,NA,CAGSLEGPHVQGNEQFF,TGCGCCGGCAGCTTGGAGGGGCCCCACGTTCAGGGCAATGAGCAGTTCTTC
TRBJ2-3,TRBV7-6,TRBD2,17,many,CASSSSLLAGGADTQYF,TGTGCCAGCAGCTCCTCACTACTAGCGGGGGGGGCAGATACGCAGTATTTT
TRBJ1-2,TRBV29-1,TRBD1,15,many,CSVGVGTGAVGGYTF,TGCAGCGTTGGAGTTGGGACAGGGGCGGTAGGTGGCTACACCTTC
TRBJ1-2,TRBV4-1,NA,15,many,CASSQDPTTRYGYTF,TGCGCCAGCAGCCAAGATCCGACAACTCGCTATGGCTACACCTTC
TRBJ2-3,TRBV5-6,TRBD2,17,NA,CASSSPTSGAFTDTQYF,TGTGCCAGCAGTTCTCCGACTAGCGGGGCCTTCACAGATACGCAGTATTTT
TRBJ1-1,TRBV6-2/TRBV6-3,NA,14,few,CASSRRGPNTEAFF,TGTGCCAGCAGTCGCCGGGGACCCAACACTGAAGCTTTCTTT
TRBJ2-5,TRBV12-3/TRBV12-4,NA,12,NA,CASSLSRNEQYF,TGTGCCAGCAGTCTATCAAGGAATGAGCAGTACTTC
TRBJ2-1,TRBV7-8,TRBD2,19,many,CASSPPGGFSGGDGVEQFF,TGTGCCAGCAGCCCCCCGGGGGGTTTCAGCGGGGGGGATGGGGTTGAGCAGTTCTTC
TRBJ1-2,TRBV2,TRBD1,14,many,CASSTRDRDYGYTF,TGTGCCAGCAGTACCCGGGACAGAGACTATGGCTACACCTTC
TRBJ2-5,TRBV7-8,TRBD2,15,many,CASSLGLAGPNTQYF,TGTGCCAGCAGCTTAGGACTAGCGGGGCCCAATACCCAGTACTTC
TRBJ2-5,TRBV15,TRBD1,17,many,CATSRDRGTGGVETQYF,TGTGCCACCAGCAGAGATAGGGGGACAGGGGGCGTGGAGACCCAGTACTTC
TRBJ2-3,TRBV14,TRBD1,17,NA,CASSSRKGGRSTDTQYF,TGTGCCAGCAGCTCCCGGAAAGGGGGCAGAAGCACAGATACGCAGTATTTT
TRBJ1-5,TRBV6-5,NA,18,NA,CASSYTHLTGGSNQPQHF,TGTGCCAGCAGTTACACCCATTTAACAGGAGGATCCAATCAGCCCCAGCATTTT
TRBJ2-1,TRBV12-3/TRBV12-4,TRBD1,16,many,CASSQPGQLAYNEQFF,TGTGCCAGCAGCCAGCCGGGACAGTTGGCCTACAATGAGCAGTTCTTC
TRBJ2-2,TRBV18,NA,15,once,CASSLRGLRTGELCF,TGTGCCAGCTCACTGAGGGGACTTCGGACCGGGGAGCTGTGTTTT
TRBJ1-1,TRBV4-3,NA,15,few,CASSPRGGLRTEAFF,TGCGCCAGCAGCCCGAGGGGGGGCTTGCGTACTGAAGCTTTCTTT
TRBJ2-2,TRBV7-2,NA,15,NA,CASSPDSLNTGELFF,TGTGCCAGCAGCCCGGACAGCCTCAACACCGGGGAGCTGTTTTTT
TRBJ2-7,TRBV3-1,NA,15,many,CASSQDSGGPYEQYF,TGTGCCAGCAGCCAAGATTCCGGGGGCCCGTACGAGCAGTACTTC
TRBJ1-5,TRBV2,NA,13,few,CASSEGRAVPQHF,TGTGCCAGCAGTGAGGGCAGGGCCGTGCCCCAGCATTTT
TRBJ2-3,TRBV29-1,TRBD2,14,NA,CSVGPGTSADTQYF,TGCAGCGTCGGTCCCGGGACTAGCGCAGATACGCAGTATTTT
TRBJ2-2,TRBV4-3,NA,15,many,CASSQAGGRRGELFF,TGCGCCAGCAGCCAAGCCGGAGGCCGAAGGGGGGAGCTGTTTTTT
TRBJ2-5,TRBV6-5,TRBD1,15,many,CASRAGTGGAETQYF,TGTGCCAGCAGGGCCGGGACAGGGGGCGCGGAGACCCAGTACTTC
TRBJ1-1,TRBV6-6,NA,12,NA,CASSYEDPKAFF,TGTGCCAGCAGTTACGAGGACCCGAAAGCTTTCTTT
TRBJ2-7,TRBV7-2,TRBD1,15,many,CASRQTGGALYEQYF,TGTGCCAGCAGACAGACAGGGGGCGCGCTATACGAGCAGTACTTC
TRBJ1-2,TRBV20-1,NA,12,many,CSARGDSHGYTF,TGCAGTGCTAGAGGGGACTCCCATGGCTACACCTTC
TRBJ2-1,TRBV7-6,TRBD2,22,few,CASSLAPRTSGRPGGAYNEQFF,TGTGCCAGCAGCTTAGCCCCCCGGACTAGCGGGAGGCCGGGAGGGGCCTACAATGAGCAGTTCTTC
TRBJ1-5,TRBV20-1,TRBD1,14,NA,CSASAGGIGQPQHF,TGCAGTGCTAGTGCAGGGGGAATAGGTCAGCCCCAGCATTTT
TRBJ2-2,TRBV5-1,NA,15,few,CASSSGGQATGELFF,TGCGCCAGCAGCTCCGGGGGGCAAGCCACCGGGGAGCTGTTTTTT
TRBJ2-3,TRBV6-1,TRBD1,20,NA,CASSQTGTGARPSRTDTQYF,TGTGCCAGCAGCCAAACCGGGACAGGGGCTCGCCCATCCCGCACAGATACGCAGTATTTT
TRBJ1-2,TRBV28,NA,16,many,CASSPPGGGRNYGYTF,TGTGCCAGCAGTCCCCCGGGGGGAGGCAGGAACTATGGCTACACCTTC
TRBJ2-2,TRBV7-6,NA,14,NA,CASSPPGLNGELFF,TGTGCCAGCAGCCCTCCGGGGCTCAACGGGGAGCTGTTTTTT
TRBJ1-2,TRBV6-1,NA,13,many,CASSDRSYGGYTF,TGTGCCAGCAGTGACAGGTCCTACGGGGGCTACACCTTC
TRBJ1-2,TRBV5-1,NA,15,NA,CASSLGGSGSYGYTF,TGCGCCAGCAGCTTGGGAGGGTCGGGGTCCTATGGCTACACCTTC
TRBJ2-3,TRBV12-3/TRBV12-4,NA,16,few,CASSFQGSTSTDAQYF,TGTGCCAGCAGTTTTCAGGGGAGTACTAGCACAGATGCGCAGTATTTT
TRBJ2-5,TRBV7-2,NA,14,NA,CASSFAGMGETQYF,TGTGCCAGCAGCTTCGCAGGGATGGGAGAGACCCAGTACTTC
TRBJ1-1,TRBV5-1,TRBD1,16,NA,CAGSGGQGAFLNEAFF,TGCGCCGGCAGCGGCGGACAGGGGGCATTCCTAAATGAAGCTTTCTTT
TRBJ2-3,TRBV20-1,TRBD2,15,many,CSAIAGGTPTDTQYF,TGCAGTGCCATAGCCGGGGGGACCCCCACAGATACGCAGTATTTT
TRBJ2-5,TRBV4-1,TRBD2,14,many,CASSSSGVGETQYF,TGCGCCAGCAGCTCCAGCGGGGTTGGGGAGACCCAGTACTTC